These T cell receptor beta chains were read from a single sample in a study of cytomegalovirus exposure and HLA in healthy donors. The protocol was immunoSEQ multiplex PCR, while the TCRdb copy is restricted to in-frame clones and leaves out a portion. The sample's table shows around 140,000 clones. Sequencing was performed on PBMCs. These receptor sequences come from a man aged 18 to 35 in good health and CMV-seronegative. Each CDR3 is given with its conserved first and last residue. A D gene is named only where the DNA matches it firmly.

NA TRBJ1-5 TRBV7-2 TGTGCCAGCAGCTTAGGAGTTGGGGGGGGATATAGCAATCAGCCCCAGCATTTT CASSLGVGGGYSNQPQHF
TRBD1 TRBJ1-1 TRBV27 TGTGCCAGCAGTTTCCTCGGGACAGGGGTAAACACTGAAGCTTTCTTT CASSFLGTGVNTEAFF
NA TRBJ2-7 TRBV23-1 TGCGCCAGCCGGTCGGGACATACCTTAGAGCAGTACTTC CASRSGHTLEQYF
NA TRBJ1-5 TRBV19 TGTGCCAGTAGTATAATCCAGGGTCAGCCCCAGCATTTT CASSIIQGQPQHF
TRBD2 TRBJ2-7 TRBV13 TGTGCCAGCAGTTCTAGCGGGGGGCTGTCCTACGAGCAGTACTTC CASSSSGGLSYEQYF
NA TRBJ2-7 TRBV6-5 TGTGCCAGCAGTCGCTCAGGGGTTACGGCGTACGAGCAGTACTTC CASSRSGVTAYEQYF
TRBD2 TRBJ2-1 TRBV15 TGTGCCACCAGCAGAAGGGAGACTAGCGGGAGGGCCGGGGTCTTC CATSRRETSGRAGVF
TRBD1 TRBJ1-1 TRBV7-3 TGTGCCAGCAGCTCCCACGGGACAGGGAAGAACACTGAAGCTTTCTTT CASSSHGTGKNTEAFF
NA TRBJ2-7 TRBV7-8 TGTGCCAGCAGCCCCAGCGGGACACCCTTCGAGCAGTACTTC CASSPSGTPFEQYF
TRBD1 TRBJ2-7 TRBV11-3 TGTGCCAGCAGCTTAGGCTCGACAGGGGCCGGCGACGAGCAGTACTTC CASSLGSTGAGDEQYF
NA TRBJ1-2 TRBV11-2 TGTGCCAGCAGCTTAGAAGCCAGGGACTATGGCTACACCTTC CASSLEARDYGYTF
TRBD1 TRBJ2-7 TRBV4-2 TGTGCCAGCAGCCCGGCGGCAGGGGGCTACGAGCAGTACTTC CASSPAAGGYEQYF
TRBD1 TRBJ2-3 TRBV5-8 TGTGCCAGCAGCTTGGGGACAGGGCCTGGGACTAGCACAGATACGCAGTATTTT CASSLGTGPGTSTDTQYF
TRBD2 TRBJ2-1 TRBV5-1 TGCGCCAGCAGCCCGGGAGCTAGCGGGGCCTACAATGAGCAGTTCTTC CASSPGASGAYNEQFF
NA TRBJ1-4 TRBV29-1 TGCAGCGTTGGAACAGGGCTCACAGCGTTTGAAAAACTGTTTTTT CSVGTGLTAFEKLFF
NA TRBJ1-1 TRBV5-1 TGCGCCAGCAGCTTGACAGGTCGCAGGGGAGAAACTGAAGCTTTCTTT CASSLTGRRGETEAFF
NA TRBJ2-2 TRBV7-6 TGTGCCAGCAGCGTCACAGTATCCGCGAACACCGGGGAGCTGTTTTTT CASSVTVSANTGELFF